The present T cell receptor beta chain was sequenced within a study of blood T cells in healthy people across ages (dated by TCRdb to about 2015). In the study overall: In model experiments, template switching captured about one uniquely barcoded TCR beta cDNA molecule for every two T cells. Age-related changes in TCR beta repertoire diversity were measured in the study by deep sequencing normalized with unique cDNA molecular identifiers. The donors were split into four age groups: young (average 16 years), middle-aged (roughly 39), aged (approximately 59) and long-lived (approximately 89). To avoid experimental bias, donors of different ages were randomly spread across the sequencing lanes. Two additional independent replicas of 1 million unique cDNA reads from the same blood draw were analyzed for two donors (one aged 18 to 29 and one aged 80 or older).

CDR1 and CDR2 are read off the germline V gene as SGHTA and FQGTGA. The CDR3 goes from the cysteine to the phenylalanine over 14 residues. The DNA shown is the 42-base CDR3, in frame from base 1. Trimmed from V: 3 bases; trimmed from J: 6 bases; junction bases lacking a gene match: 7. This clonotype was seen many times. Its binding antigen is unknown. Base qualities are not at hand, and no much larger clone is one base apart. Study-wide conclusions, independent of this receptor: Donor CMV infection status was unknown, potentially confounding age-related changes in expanded clonotypes. Total diversity estimates from one million sequenced T cells were considered lower bounds and underestimates. Since profiling was done on bulk unsorted PBMCs, naive and antigen-experienced compartments could not be conclusively compared. The percentage of naive T cells measured by flow cytometry correlated strongly with observed TCR beta diversity. As age increased, observed TCR beta diversity per million T cells dropped in a roughly linear way, and a significant reduction was already evident by age 40. Compared with the aged group, the long-lived group had more naive CD4+ T cells, fewer expanded clones and increased TCR diversity, a pattern suggesting age selection.

The 40 or so donors, aged roughly 6 to 95 years, were systemically healthy Caucasian individuals from Russia. Around 9.8 milliliters of peripheral blood were collected from each donor into EDTA-treated Vacutainer tubes. Ficoll-Paque density-gradient centrifugation was used to isolate PBMCs, with at least 7 million obtained per sample. Total RNA was extracted from PBMCs with Trizol reagent, with at least 5.5 micrograms obtained per sample. For every donor, flow cytometry on a PBMC aliquot measured the percentage of naive CD45RAhigh/CD27high T cells. Receptor libraries were prepared by 5' RACE. The reads were generated on an Illumina HiSeq 2500. A second PCR of about 6 to 11 cycles was run with a J-beta primer mix and a sample-barcoded 5' primer. Each TCR beta cDNA molecule received a unique molecular identifier from a template-switch 5' adaptor carrying 12 random nucleotides. Each sample yielded at least 2.5 million CDR3-containing paired-end reads. First-strand cDNA synthesis was performed from all RNA using the Mint cDNA synthesis kit, with priming by a TRBC-specific oligonucleotide. After uracil-DNA glycosylase treatment, a first 18-cycle PCR used universal primers M1SS and BC2_uni_R on all cDNA. The authors processed their data as follows. Each sample was normalized by randomly selecting 1 million high-quality reads, each carrying a distinct molecular identifier. Reads with shared molecular identifiers were discarded instead of being binned into consensus sequences. MiTCR, set to a Q25 quality threshold and the strictest error-elimination algorithm, was used for CDR3 identification, clonotype clustering and error correction. A nonparametric unseen species model with Euler transformation was used to estimate a lower bound on total TCR beta diversity. The raw public data were reprocessed by TCRdb itself: fastp quality trimming at Q25, MiXCR clonotype calling, in-frame beta chains only. Each entry merges the rows of one CDR3 protein and shows their most common DNA and genes. These V and J calls originate from TCRdb's pipeline instead of the authors' own analysis. For this sample there are 630,000 or so distinct CDR3 sequences; roughly 30% appear just once. The biggest ten clones account for approximately 15% of the sample.

This receptor was obtained from a woman older than 75 in good health. Donor details come from another sample of the same person, matched by shared clones. Sample: blood. The sequence links TRBV7-3 to TRBJ2-5, and 7 junctional nucleotides match TRBD1. The DNA sequence is TGTGCCAGCAGCTTGACAGGGCCTACGAAGACCCAGTACTTC. Its coded protein is CASSLTGPTKTQYF.